Below are 5 T cell receptor beta chains sequenced from a single sample in a study of T cell responses to AZD1222 COVID-19 vaccine. The data were produced by immunoSEQ multiplex PCR, yet TCRdb's version contains in-frame clones alone and is incomplete. The sample includes some 160,000 clones, around nine tenths of them seen just once. The sample in question was peripheral blood, obtained 28 days after the second AZD1222 dose. All receptors derive from an adult who received the AZD1222 COVID-19 vaccine.

V gene TRBV30 combines with J gene TRBJ2-5; D may match TRBD1 or TRBD2 (7 bases each). V was shortened by 2 bases and J by 4 bases, with 20 bases between the two germline ends. The CDR3 length is 16 residues. Germline CDR1 reads GTSNPN; CDR2 reads SVGIG (reference sequence). CDR3: CAWSKDWPRGGETQYF. Here the CDR3 DNA reads TGTGCCTGGAGTAAGGACTGGCCCAGGGGGGGAGAGACCCAGTACTTC.

This clone was seen just once. This rearrangement joins TRBV6-1 to TRBJ2-1; 7 nucleotides align to TRBD1. The CDR3 covers 15 residues. V shed 3 bases and J 4 bases; nucleotides not matched to a gene: 6. CDR1 is MNHNS and CDR2 is SASEGT in the germline V gene. The CDR3 protein is CASSDKSTGYNEQFF. The CDR3 DNA is TGTGCCAGCAGTGATAAATCGACAGGGTACAATGAGCAGTTCTTC.

The chain links TRBV7-6 to TRBJ2-5, with D tentatively TRBD1 or TRBD2 (5 bases each). V gave up 3 bases and J gave up 1 base, with 12 bases separating them. The germline gives CDR1 SGHVS, CDR2 FNYEAQ. The CDR3 sequence is 15 residues long. The CDR3 is CASSLGTRFQETQYF. The CDR3 DNA follows: TGTGCCAGCAGCTTGGGGACCAGGTTCCAAGAGACCCAGTACTTC.

The chain couples TRBV1 to TRBJ2-5; the listed D gene, TRBD2, was not tested against the DNA. TRBV1 counts as a pseudogene. The CDR3 has 18 residues. This CDR3 reads CTSSQSIELAGGKETQYF. The CDR3 nucleotides are TGCACCAGCAGCCAATCTATAGAACTAGCGGGGGGGAAAGAGACCCAGTACTTC.

This chain connects TRBV6-5 to TRBJ1-1; 11 bases match TRBD1. Trimming cost V 7 bases and J 5 bases; bases outside gene matches: 9. Germline CDR1 is MNHEY and CDR2 is SVGAGI. The CDR3 runs 15 residues. The CDR3 reads CASTDGTGGETEAFF. CDR3 DNA sequence: TGTGCCAGCACGGACGGGACAGGGGGTGAAACTGAAGCTTTCTTT.